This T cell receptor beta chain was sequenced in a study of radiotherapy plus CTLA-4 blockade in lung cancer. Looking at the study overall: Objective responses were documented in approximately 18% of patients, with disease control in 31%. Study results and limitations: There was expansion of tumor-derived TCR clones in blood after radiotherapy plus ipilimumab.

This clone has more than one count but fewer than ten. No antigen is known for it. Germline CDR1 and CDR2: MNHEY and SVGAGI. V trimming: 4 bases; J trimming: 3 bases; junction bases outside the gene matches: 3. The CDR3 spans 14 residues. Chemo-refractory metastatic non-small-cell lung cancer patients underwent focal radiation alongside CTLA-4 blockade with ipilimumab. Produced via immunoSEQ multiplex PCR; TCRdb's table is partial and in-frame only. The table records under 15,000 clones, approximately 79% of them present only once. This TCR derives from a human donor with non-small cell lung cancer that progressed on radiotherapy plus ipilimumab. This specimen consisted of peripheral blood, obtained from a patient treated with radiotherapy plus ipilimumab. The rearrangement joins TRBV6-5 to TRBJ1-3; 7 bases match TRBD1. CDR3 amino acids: CASSWDSNGNTIYF. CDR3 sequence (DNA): TGTGCCAGCAGTTGGGACAGTAATGGAAACACCATATATTTT.